A selection of T cell receptor beta chains follows, all from one sample in a study of blood T cell repertoires in COVID-19. The protocol was immunoSEQ multiplex PCR, while the TCRdb copy is restricted to in-frame clones and leaves out a portion. The sample has roughly 260,000 clones; around 90% are singletons. Source material: peripheral blood. Receptors were obtained from a person under 30 with COVID-19, enrolled during active disease. Both conserved end residues are part of each CDR3. The D gene is left open where the match is weak. Size is omitted from some rows. Given values are once, few, many or a class for expanded clones.

V gene: TRBV19
D gene: TRBD2
clone size: .
J gene: TRBJ2-1
CDR3 DNA: TGTGCCAGTAGTATTGTAGCGGGAGGCCCCGGGGGCAATGAGCAGTTCTTC
CDR3 protein: CASSIVAGGPGGNEQFF

V gene: TRBV10-3
D gene: TRBD2
clone size: .
J gene: TRBJ2-2
CDR3 DNA: TGTGCCACCGCGTCCGGGACTAGCGGGAGTTTGGGGGAGCTGTTTTTT
CDR3 protein: CATASGTSGSLGELFF

V gene: TRBV5-1
D gene: .
clone size: .
J gene: TRBJ2-7
CDR3 DNA: TGCGCCAGCAGCTTGGAGGAAACAGGGAAATACGAGCAGTACTTC
CDR3 protein: CASSLEETGKYEQYF

V gene: TRBV27
D gene: TRBD1
clone size: .
J gene: TRBJ1-4
CDR3 DNA: TGTGCCAGCAGTTACTCCGGGACAGGGGAAGAAAAACTGTTTTTT
CDR3 protein: CASSYSGTGEEKLFF

V gene: TRBV5-8
D gene: TRBD1
clone size: .
J gene: TRBJ1-1
CDR3 DNA: TGTGCCAGCAGTTACGACAGGGGGCCTGAAGCTTTCTTT
CDR3 protein: CASSYDRGPEAFF

V gene: TRBV25-1
D gene: TRBD1
clone size: .
J gene: TRBJ2-2
CDR3 DNA: TGTGCCAGCAGTGCACCGGGACAGGGCACCGGGGAGCTGTTTTTT
CDR3 protein: CASSAPGQGTGELFF

V gene: TRBV27
D gene: TRBD1
clone size: .
J gene: TRBJ2-7
CDR3 DNA: TGTGCCACGAGGACAGGGGGTTCCTACGAGCAGTACTTC
CDR3 protein: CATRTGGSYEQYF

V gene: TRBV25-1
D gene: .
clone size: .
J gene: TRBJ2-3
CDR3 DNA: TGTGCCAGCAGTGAGGACTTCATCACAGATACGCAGTATTTT
CDR3 protein: CASSEDFITDTQYF

V gene: TRBV4-3
D gene: TRBD2
clone size: once
J gene: TRBJ2-3
CDR3 DNA: TGCGCCAGCAGCCAAGATCCTTGGGGGACTAGCGGGAGGACAGATACGCAGTATTTT
CDR3 protein: CASSQDPWGTSGRTDTQYF

V gene: TRBV11-2
D gene: TRBD1
clone size: .
J gene: TRBJ2-1
CDR3 DNA: TGTGCCAGCAGCCGTACAGGGGGCGCGACCTACAATGAGCAGTTCTTC
CDR3 protein: CASSRTGGATYNEQFF

V gene: TRBV7-3
D gene: .
clone size: .
J gene: TRBJ1-1
CDR3 DNA: TGTGCCAGCAGCTTAGGAGGGTCGGGGACTGAAGCTTTCTTT
CDR3 protein: CASSLGGSGTEAFF

V gene: TRBV9
D gene: .
clone size: few
J gene: TRBJ2-5
CDR3 DNA: TGTGCCAGCAGCGTAGGTTCAGGTGGGGAGACCCAGTACTTC
CDR3 protein: CASSVGSGGETQYF

V gene: TRBV5-1
D gene: TRBD1
clone size: .
J gene: TRBJ2-7
CDR3 DNA: TGCGCCAGCAGCTTGGTAGACAGGGGAAACGAGCAGTACTTC
CDR3 protein: CASSLVDRGNEQYF

V gene: TRBV5-1
D gene: TRBD1
clone size: .
J gene: TRBJ2-2
CDR3 DNA: TGCGCCAGCAGCTTCTCCGGGACAGGGGGCGTTAGGACCACCGGGGAGCTGTTTTTT
CDR3 protein: CASSFSGTGGVRTTGELFF

V gene: TRBV6-5
D gene: .
clone size: .
J gene: TRBJ2-1
CDR3 DNA: TGTGCCAGCAGTTACAGTTGGGGCCTCTACAATGAGCAGTTCTTC
CDR3 protein: CASSYSWGLYNEQFF

V gene: TRBV11-2
D gene: TRBD2
clone size: .
J gene: TRBJ2-6
CDR3 DNA: TGTGCCAGCCGTCGGGAGGCTGGGGCCAACGTCCTGACTTTC
CDR3 protein: CASRREAGANVLTF

V gene: TRBV24-1
D gene: TRBD2
clone size: .
J gene: TRBJ2-1
CDR3 DNA: TGTGCCACCAGTGAGTCGCTCGTGTGGGCTAGCGGGATCAATGAGCAGTTCTTC
CDR3 protein: CATSESLVWASGINEQFF

V gene: TRBV5-1
D gene: TRBD2
clone size: once
J gene: TRBJ2-3
CDR3 DNA: TGCGCCAGCAGCGGCGGGAGGTACACAGATACGCAGTATTTT
CDR3 protein: CASSGGRYTDTQYF

V gene: TRBV27
D gene: .
clone size: .
J gene: TRBJ2-7
CDR3 DNA: TGTGCCAGCAGTTTTCGGGGGTCCTACGAGCAGTACTTC
CDR3 protein: CASSFRGSYEQYF

V gene: TRBV19
D gene: .
clone size: .
J gene: TRBJ1-1
CDR3 DNA: TGTGCCAGTAGTAGCGGCAGGGCGAACACTGAAGCTTTCTTT
CDR3 protein: CASSSGRANTEAFF

V gene: TRBV19
D gene: .
clone size: .
J gene: TRBJ2-7
CDR3 DNA: TGTGCCAGTAGCCCCCGGGACACGTACGAGCAGTACTTC
CDR3 protein: CASSPRDTYEQYF

V gene: TRBV10-3
D gene: TRBD1
clone size: few
J gene: TRBJ1-5
CDR3 DNA: TGTGCCACCAGACAGGGCTTGCAGCCCCAGCATTTT
CDR3 protein: CATRQGLQPQHF

V gene: TRBV12-3/TRBV12-4
D gene: .
clone size: .
J gene: TRBJ1-5
CDR3 DNA: TGTGCCAGCAGCCTAGGGAGTCAGCCCCAGCATTTT
CDR3 protein: CASSLGSQPQHF

V gene: TRBV11-3
D gene: .
clone size: once
J gene: TRBJ1-2
CDR3 DNA: TGTGCCAGCAGCTTATTCAGGGCAGACTATGGCTACACCTTC
CDR3 protein: CASSLFRADYGYTF

V gene: TRBV9
D gene: .
clone size: .
J gene: TRBJ2-7
CDR3 DNA: TGTGCCAGCAGCGTAGCTGGGAGCTACGAGCAGTACTTC
CDR3 protein: CASSVAGSYEQYF

V gene: TRBV23-1
D gene: .
clone size: .
J gene: TRBJ1-5
CDR3 DNA: TGCGCCAGCAGTCATTGCCGGGACACCTATAGCAATCAGCCCCAGCATTTT
CDR3 protein: CASSHCRDTYSNQPQHF

V gene: TRBV4-1
D gene: .
clone size: once
J gene: TRBJ1-2
CDR3 DNA: TGCGCCAGCAGCCGCCCGACAGGTTTGGATGGCTACACCTTC
CDR3 protein: CASSRPTGLDGYTF

V gene: TRBV6-5
D gene: TRBD2
clone size: .
J gene: TRBJ2-1
CDR3 DNA: TGTGCCAGCAGTCCTACTAGCGGTTCCTACAATGAGCAGTTCTTC
CDR3 protein: CASSPTSGSYNEQFF

V gene: TRBV12-3/TRBV12-4
D gene: .
clone size: .
J gene: TRBJ1-2
CDR3 DNA: TGTGCCAGCAGTTACGGAGGTGGCTACACCTTC
CDR3 protein: CASSYGGGYTF

V gene: TRBV9
D gene: TRBD2
clone size: .
J gene: TRBJ2-1
CDR3 DNA: TGTGCCAGCAGCGTAGACCCGGGAGGGGGGAATGAGCAGTTCTTC
CDR3 protein: CASSVDPGGGNEQFF

V gene: TRBV27
D gene: TRBD1
clone size: once
J gene: TRBJ2-5
CDR3 DNA: TGTGCCAGCAGTTTATCGGGACAGTCGGCAGAGACCCAGTACTTC
CDR3 protein: CASSLSGQSAETQYF

V gene: TRBV27
D gene: TRBD2
clone size: .
J gene: TRBJ2-7
CDR3 DNA: TGTGCCAGCAGCCTTCCCCCCCCCTGGACTAGCGGGATCCTTGGCGACTACGAGCAGTACTTC
CDR3 protein: CASSLPPPWTSGILGDYEQYF

V gene: TRBV5-6
D gene: .
clone size: .
J gene: TRBJ2-7
CDR3 DNA: TGTGCCAGCAGCTTAGACACGACCTACGAGCAGTACTTC
CDR3 protein: CASSLDTTYEQYF

V gene: TRBV3-1/TRBV3-2
D gene: TRBD1
clone size: .
J gene: TRBJ1-1
CDR3 DNA: TGTGCCAGCAGCCGTGGACAGGTGGGGACTGAAGCTTTCTTT
CDR3 protein: CASSRGQVGTEAFF

V gene: TRBV5-6
D gene: .
clone size: .
J gene: TRBJ2-7
CDR3 DNA: TGTGCCAGCAGCGCTACCCACTACGAGCAGTACTTC
CDR3 protein: CASSATHYEQYF

V gene: TRBV7-8
D gene: .
clone size: .
J gene: TRBJ1-3
CDR3 DNA: TGTGCCAGCGAACAGCTCTCTGGAAACACCATATATTTT
CDR3 protein: CASEQLSGNTIYF

V gene: TRBV19
D gene: TRBD1
clone size: .
J gene: TRBJ2-1
CDR3 DNA: TGTGCCAGTAGTGGCCCCCGGGACAGGTCCGCCACCCCTCTTCTTTCCCCGTACCACAATGAGCAGTTCTTC
CDR3 protein: CASSGPRDRSATPLLSPYHNEQFF

V gene: TRBV5-4
D gene: .
clone size: .
J gene: TRBJ2-4
CDR3 DNA: TGTGCCAGCAGCATAAAGGGGGGGGACATTCAGTACTTC
CDR3 protein: CASSIKGGDIQYF

V gene: TRBV27
D gene: TRBD1
clone size: .
J gene: TRBJ2-5
CDR3 DNA: TGTGCCAGCAGTGTCACAGGGGGCGGGGAGACCCAGTACTTC
CDR3 protein: CASSVTGGGETQYF

V gene: TRBV2
D gene: TRBD2
clone size: .
J gene: TRBJ2-1
CDR3 DNA: TGTGCCAGCGGAGAGTTGCCTAGCGGGAGTGGTGCGCAGTTCTTC
CDR3 protein: CASGELPSGSGAQFF

V gene: TRBV21-1
D gene: .
clone size: once
J gene: TRBJ2-3
CDR3 DNA: TGTGCCAGCAGCTTGCGGGAGTTTGGAGATACGCAGTATTTT
CDR3 protein: CASSLREFGDTQYF

V gene: TRBV7-9
D gene: .
clone size: once
J gene: TRBJ2-7
CDR3 DNA: TGTGCCAGCAGCTTAGTCTTGGAGGCCGCGGGACTCCGTTTTGAGCAGTACTTC
CDR3 protein: CASSLVLEAAGLRFEQYF

V gene: TRBV24-1
D gene: .
clone size: .
J gene: TRBJ2-7
CDR3 DNA: TGTGCCACCAGTGAGAGTACAGGGTCCGGCGAGCAGTACTTC
CDR3 protein: CATSESTGSGEQYF

V gene: TRBV9
D gene: .
clone size: .
J gene: TRBJ1-5
CDR3 DNA: TGTGCCAGCAGCGTACGACAGTTCGACAATCAGCCCCAGCATTTT
CDR3 protein: CASSVRQFDNQPQHF

V gene: TRBV10-1
D gene: TRBD1
clone size: few
J gene: TRBJ2-7
CDR3 DNA: TGCGCCAGCAGTCCAGACAGGGGTTTGGACGAGCAGTACTTC
CDR3 protein: CASSPDRGLDEQYF

V gene: TRBV9
D gene: .
clone size: .
J gene: TRBJ2-1
CDR3 DNA: TGTGCCAGCAGCGTGTGGGGAGATGGTGGCAATGAGCAGTTCTTC
CDR3 protein: CASSVWGDGGNEQFF

V gene: TRBV20-1
D gene: TRBD2
clone size: .
J gene: TRBJ2-1
CDR3 DNA: TGCAGTGCTAGTAACAGCGGGAGATATAATGAGCAGTTCTTC
CDR3 protein: CSASNSGRYNEQFF

V gene: TRBV24-1
D gene: TRBD1
clone size: .
J gene: TRBJ2-3
CDR3 DNA: TGTGCCACCAGTGATTCTCAGGGGGCTACGCAGTATTTT
CDR3 protein: CATSDSQGATQYF

V gene: TRBV9
D gene: .
clone size: .
J gene: TRBJ1-1
CDR3 DNA: TGTGCCAGCAGCGTAGGACAGGAGAACACTGAAGCTTTCTTT
CDR3 protein: CASSVGQENTEAFF

V gene: TRBV28
D gene: .
clone size: .
J gene: TRBJ2-1
CDR3 DNA: TGTGCCAGCAGTCCGTTGGGCCAGGGCTACAATGAGCAGTTCTTC
CDR3 protein: CASSPLGQGYNEQFF

V gene: TRBV5-4
D gene: TRBD2
clone size: .
J gene: TRBJ2-3
CDR3 DNA: TGTGCCAGCACCATCCGGGGACTAGAGACAGATACGCAGTATTTT
CDR3 protein: CASTIRGLETDTQYF

V gene: TRBV5-6
D gene: TRBD2
clone size: .
J gene: TRBJ2-7
CDR3 DNA: TGTGCCAGCAGCGAGGGACTAGACTACGAGCAGTACTTC
CDR3 protein: CASSEGLDYEQYF

V gene: TRBV18
D gene: TRBD2
clone size: .
J gene: TRBJ2-3
CDR3 DNA: TGTGCCAGCTCCCCCCAAGCGGGAGGGTCAGATACGCAGTATTTT
CDR3 protein: CASSPQAGGSDTQYF

V gene: TRBV7-9
D gene: .
clone size: once
J gene: TRBJ2-3
CDR3 DNA: TGTGCCACCAGCCAGGGACTGCCGGCAGATACGCAGTATTTT
CDR3 protein: CATSQGLPADTQYF